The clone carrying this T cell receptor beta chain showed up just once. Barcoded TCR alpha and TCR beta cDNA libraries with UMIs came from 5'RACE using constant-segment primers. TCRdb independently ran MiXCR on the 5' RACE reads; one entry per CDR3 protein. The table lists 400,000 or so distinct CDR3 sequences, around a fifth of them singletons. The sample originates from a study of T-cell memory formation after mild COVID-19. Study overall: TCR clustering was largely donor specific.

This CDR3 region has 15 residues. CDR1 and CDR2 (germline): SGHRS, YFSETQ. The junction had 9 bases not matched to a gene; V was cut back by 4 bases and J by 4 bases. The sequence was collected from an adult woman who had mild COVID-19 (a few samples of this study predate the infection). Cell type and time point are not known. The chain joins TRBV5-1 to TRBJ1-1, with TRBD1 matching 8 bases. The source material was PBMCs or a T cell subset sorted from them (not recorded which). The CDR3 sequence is CASSPRQGRGTEAFF. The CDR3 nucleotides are TGCGCCAGCAGCCCCCGACAGGGGCGAGGCACTGAAGCTTTCTTT.